Listed below are T cell receptor beta chains from one sample, sequenced in a study of control samples from healthy donors and cancer patients. Sequencing was performed with immunoSEQ multiplex PCR; in TCRdb, only in-frame clones are kept and a portion is missing. This table holds roughly 400,000 clones, 90% found once. Material for sequencing was PBMCs. All receptors derive from a man between 35 and 55 years old with head and neck cancer. Both conserved end residues are part of each CDR3. A D gene is named only where the DNA matches it firmly. Size is omitted from some rows. Given values are once, few, many or a class for expanded clones.

TRBJ1-4 | 16 | . | . | TRBV28 | CASRPTGQLKNEKLFF | TGTGCCAGCAGACCGACAGGACAACTTAAAAATGAAAAACTGTTTTTT
TRBJ2-2 | 15 | TRBD1 | . | TRBV5-1 | CASSWDRVNTGELFF | TGCGCCAGCAGCTGGGACAGGGTGAACACCGGGGAGCTGTTTTTT
TRBJ1-3 | 15 | . | . | TRBV6-6 | CASSPWGGAGNTIYF | TGTGCCAGCAGCCCCTGGGGAGGGGCAGGAAACACCATATATTTT
TRBJ2-3 | 15 | TRBD1 | . | TRBV6-5 | CASRTGGGSINTQYF | TGTGCCAGCAGAACAGGGGGCGGAAGTATTAATACGCAGTATTTT
TRBJ1-1 | 18 | . | . | TRBV14 | CASSQDDWGQSMNTEAFF | TGTGCCAGCAGCCAAGATGATTGGGGCCAGTCAATGAACACTGAAGCTTTCTTT
TRBJ2-2 | 14 | . | . | TRBV19 | CASSGQGYTGELFF | TGTGCCAGTAGTGGCCAGGGGTACACCGGGGAGCTGTTTTTT
TRBJ1-6 | 15 | . | . | TRBV6-6 | CASRANMYGNSPLHF | TGTGCCAGCAGGGCGAACATGTACGGAAATTCACCCCTCCACTTT
TRBJ1-5 | 13 | . | . | TRBV7-6 | CASSLAAYQPQHF | TGTGCCAGCAGCTTAGCGGCGTATCAGCCCCAGCATTTT
TRBJ2-2 | 15 | . | . | TRBV5-1 | CASSQTGEGTGELFF | TGCGCCAGCAGCCAGACAGGGGAGGGCACCGGGGAGCTGTTTTTT
TRBJ2-7 | 15 | . | . | TRBV9 | CASSVGSASSYEQYF | TGTGCCAGCAGCGTAGGTTCGGCGAGCTCCTACGAGCAGTACTTC
TRBJ2-2 | 17 | . | . | TRBV19 | CASSTLSPPSALRELFF | TGTGCCAGTAGTACCCTATCCCCCCCTTCAGCACTCCGGGAGCTGTTTTTT
TRBJ2-2 | 15 | . | . | TRBV12-5 | CASGPPGDRTGELFF | TGTGCTAGTGGTCCCCCGGGGGATCGAACCGGGGAGCTGTTTTTT
TRBJ2-3 | 13 | . | . | TRBV30 | CAWINIGSDTQYF | TGTGCCTGGATCAACATAGGGTCAGATACGCAGTATTTT
TRBJ1-5 | 14 | . | . | TRBV25-1 | CASSTLPGDQPQHF | TGTGCCAGCAGTACCTTACCAGGCGATCAGCCCCAGCATTTT
TRBJ1-4 | 14 | . | . | TRBV5-6 | CASSSLTLAEKLFF | TGTGCCAGCAGCTCACTGACACTGGCTGAAAAACTGTTTTTT
TRBJ1-1 | 18 | TRBD1 | . | TRBV29-1 | CSGSPPPGGPGGDTEAFF | TGCAGCGGAAGCCCTCCCCCAGGGGGCCCCGGGGGGGACACTGAAGCTTTCTTT
TRBJ2-2 | 14 | . | few | TRBV5-1 | CASSPGGQERELFF | TGCGCCAGCAGCCCTGGAGGCCAGGAGCGGGAGCTGTTTTTT
TRBJ2-2 | 17 | . | . | TRBV4-2 | CASSQAGQPLNTGELFF | TGTGCCAGCAGCCAAGCAGGGCAGCCTTTGAACACCGGGGAGCTGTTTTTT
TRBJ1-2 | 13 | TRBD1 | . | TRBV11-2 | CASSAGGGDGYTF | TGTGCCAGCAGCGCCGGAGGGGGCGATGGCTACACCTTC
TRBJ2-1 | 15 | . | . | TRBV9 | CASSVEGRRSGEQFF | TGTGCCAGCAGCGTAGAGGGTCGGCGGAGTGGGGAGCAGTTCTTC
TRBJ2-1 | 16 | TRBD1 | . | TRBV5-1 | CASSSTGGISYNEQFF | TGCGCCAGCAGCTCCACAGGGGGCATTTCCTACAATGAGCAGTTCTTC
TRBJ1-5 | 14 | TRBD1 | few | TRBV28 | CASSLGQGSQPQHF | TGTGCCAGCAGTTTAGGACAGGGCAGTCAGCCCCAGCATTTT
TRBJ1-4 | 16 | . | . | TRBV5-1 | CASSLNHRATNEKLFF | TGCGCCAGCAGCTTAAACCACAGGGCAACTAATGAAAAACTGTTTTTT
TRBJ2-1 | 15 | . | . | TRBV7-9 | CASSRDRSSYNEQFF | TGTGCCAGCAGCCGAGACAGGTCCTCCTACAATGAGCAGTTCTTC
TRBJ2-1 | 13 | . | . | TRBV3-1/TRBV3-2 | CASSQQGANEQFF | TGTGCCAGCAGCCAGCAAGGTGCAAATGAGCAGTTCTTC
TRBJ2-2 | 14 | . | . | TRBV5-1 | CASSLTGLTGELFF | TGCGCCAGCAGCTTGACAGGACTCACCGGGGAGCTGTTTTTT
TRBJ2-7 | 14 | . | . | TRBV3-1/TRBV3-2 | CASSLPSVSYEQYF | TGTGCCAGCAGTCTGCCCAGCGTTTCCTACGAGCAGTACTTC
TRBJ2-7 | 15 | TRBD2 | . | TRBV3-1/TRBV3-2 | CASSQGLAGDWEQYF | TGTGCCAGCAGCCAAGGCCTAGCGGGGGATTGGGAGCAGTACTTC
TRBJ1-4 | 15 | TRBD1 | . | TRBV7-9 | CASSFPGTGDEKLFF | TGTGCCAGCAGCTTCCCGGGGACAGGGGACGAAAAACTGTTTTTT
TRBJ2-5 | 16 | . | once | TRBV4-2 | CASSHPLEQGWETQYF | TGTGCCAGCAGCCACCCCCTCGAGCAGGGTTGGGAGACCCAGTACTTC
TRBJ1-5 | 14 | . | . | TRBV9 | CASSGQGSNQPQHF | TGTGCCAGCAGCGGGCAGGGTAGCAATCAGCCCCAGCATTTT
TRBJ2-5 | 15 | . | . | TRBV5-4 | CASSLDYQGSETQYF | TGTGCCAGCAGCTTGGACTACCAGGGCTCTGAGACCCAGTACTTC
TRBJ2-7 | 14 | . | . | TRBV6-5 | CASTGTYSSYEQYF | TGTGCCAGCACCGGGACGTATAGCTCCTACGAGCAGTACTTC
TRBJ2-7 | 18 | TRBD2 | . | TRBV7-3 | CASSSLPGREGLPYEQYF | TGTGCCAGCAGCTCTCTTCCGGGGCGGGAGGGGTTGCCCTACGAGCAGTACTTC
TRBJ2-3 | 12 | . | . | TRBV21-1 | CASSKSASTQYF | TGTGCCAGCAGCAAATCCGCGAGTACGCAGTATTTT
TRBJ2-5 | 15 | . | . | TRBV2 | CASSAQTGREETQYF | TGTGCCAGCAGCGCTCAGACAGGGAGGGAGGAGACCCAGTACTTC
TRBJ1-2 | 15 | . | . | TRBV5-4 | CASSLMSRANYGYTF | TGTGCCAGCAGCTTGATGAGCCGTGCTAACTATGGCTACACCTTC
TRBJ2-1 | 15 | . | . | TRBV18 | CASSLLSSSYNEQFF | TGTGCCAGCTCACTTCTCTCCAGCTCCTACAATGAGCAGTTCTTC
TRBJ2-3 | 14 | TRBD1 | . | TRBV14 | CASSLGQRTDTQYF | TGTGCCAGCAGCCTGGGACAGCGCACAGATACGCAGTATTTT
TRBJ1-5 | 16 | TRBD1 | . | TRBV4-1 | CASSRTGQGGNQPQHF | TGCGCCAGCAGCCGAACGGGACAGGGAGGCAATCAGCCCCAGCATTTT
TRBJ2-5 | 14 | . | . | TRBV27 | CASSSWWREETQYF | TGTGCCAGCAGTTCCTGGTGGAGGGAAGAGACCCAGTACTTC
TRBJ1-5 | 13 | . | . | TRBV6-1 | CASREGMRQPQHF | TGTGCCAGCAGGGAAGGAATGCGTCAGCCCCAGCATTTT
TRBJ1-2 | 14 | TRBD1 | . | TRBV6-1 | CASSERTGGYGYTF | TGTGCCAGCAGTGAGAGGACAGGGGGTTATGGCTACACCTTC
TRBJ1-6 | 16 | . | . | TRBV28 | CASRRPLGGALSPLHF | TGTGCCAGCAGACGACCGTTGGGGGGGGCTCTTTCACCCCTCCACTTT
TRBJ2-1 | 15 | TRBD2 | . | TRBV4-3 | CASSQGLAGYNEQFF | TGCGCCAGCAGCCAAGGACTAGCGGGGTACAATGAGCAGTTCTTC
TRBJ2-1 | 16 | TRBD2 | . | TRBV10-3 | CAISDIPSGVYNEQFF | TGTGCCATCAGTGATATCCCTAGCGGGGTATACAATGAGCAGTTCTTC
TRBJ2-5 | 14 | . | . | TRBV5-4 | CASSLVGAQETQYF | TGTGCCAGCAGCTTGGTCGGAGCCCAAGAGACCCAGTACTTC
TRBJ2-5 | 14 | . | . | TRBV27 | CASSLRGSQETQYF | TGTGCCAGCAGTTTAAGGGGCAGCCAAGAGACCCAGTACTTC
TRBJ2-1 | 16 | TRBD2 | . | TRBV28 | CASSPFGTRNYNEQFF | TGTGCCAGCAGTCCCTTCGGGACTAGGAACTACAATGAGCAGTTCTTC
TRBJ1-6 | 16 | TRBD1 | . | TRBV3-1/TRBV3-2 | CASSQADREGGSPLHF | TGTGCCAGCAGCCAAGCTGACAGGGAAGGAGGATCACCCCTCCACTTT
TRBJ2-1 | 16 | . | . | TRBV28 | CASSLWGNLSYNEQFF | TGTGCCAGCAGTTTATGGGGGAACCTCTCCTACAATGAGCAGTTCTTC
TRBJ1-2 | 14 | . | . | TRBV24-1 | CATSDSGTNYGYTF | TGTGCCACCAGTGATTCCGGGACCAATTATGGCTACACCTTC
TRBJ1-2 | 14 | . | . | TRBV3-1/TRBV3-2 | CASSQGSVNYGYTF | TGTGCCAGCAGCCAAGGGTCCGTTAACTATGGCTACACCTTC
TRBJ1-5 | 15 | TRBD1 | . | TRBV4-3 | CASSQEGGIRQPQHF | TGCGCCAGCAGCCAAGAAGGGGGCATACGGCAGCCCCAGCATTTT
TRBJ1-1 | 14 | . | . | TRBV3-1/TRBV3-2 | CASSQDTTRAEAFF | TGTGCCAGCAGCCAAGACACTACCAGGGCTGAAGCTTTCTTT
TRBJ1-3 | 13 | . | . | TRBV7-9 | CAARAAWGNTIYF | TGTGCCGCACGGGCGGCGTGGGGAAACACCATATATTTT
TRBJ2-7 | 13 | . | . | TRBV5-6 | CASSGDGSYEQYF | TGTGCCAGCAGCGGGGACGGGTCCTACGAGCAGTACTTC
TRBJ2-7 | 13 | . | . | TRBV11-2 | CASSLDRGGPTNF | TGTGCCAGCAGCTTAGATCGGGGAGGCCCCACGAACTTC
TRBJ2-3 | 12 | . | . | TRBV27 | CASTTRGDTQYF | TGTGCCAGCACCACTCGAGGGGATACGCAGTATTTT
TRBJ2-3 | 14 | . | . | TRBV19 | CASSPSASTDTQYF | TGTGCCAGTAGCCCGTCCGCCAGCACAGATACGCAGTATTTT